This is a list of T cell receptor beta chains from one sample in a study of blood T cell repertoires in COVID-19. Data came from immunoSEQ multiplex PCR; TCRdb stores just in-frame clones and leaves some out. This table holds some 210,000 clones, 81% found once. The sample taken for sequencing was PBMCs or T cells enriched from blood (not recorded which). These receptors all stem from a woman aged 45-65 years with acute COVID-19. Both conserved end residues are part of each CDR3.

V	J	CDR3
TRBV5-4	TRBJ2-1	CASTLIGSNEQFF
TRBV7-9	TRBJ1-5	CASSPTGHKQPQHF
TRBV6-5	TRBJ2-1	CASPGNEQFF
TRBV29-1	TRBJ1-1	CSVVGGNTEAFF
TRBV2	TRBJ2-4	CASRPGGLAKNIQYF
TRBV27	TRBJ1-5	CASSLSSRDNQPQHF
TRBV19	TRBJ2-2	CATASGGATGELFF
TRBV19	TRBJ2-2	CASSGQDFRSGTGELFF
TRBV25-1	TRBJ2-7	CASHKDSSYEQYF
TRBV3-1/TRBV3-2	TRBJ2-3	CASSQTDTQYF
TRBV6-5	TRBJ1-2	CASSYKGESGYTF
TRBV4-1	TRBJ2-3	CASSQVLRQNTDTQYF
TRBV6-2/TRBV6-3	TRBJ2-7	CASSYPSISYEQYF
TRBV19	TRBJ1-5	CASGDRENQPQHF
TRBV28	TRBJ2-3	CASSLPGGTDTQYF
TRBV25-1	TRBJ2-1	CASSELGLATSYNEQFF
TRBV29-1	TRBJ2-2	CSVRDTGELFF
TRBV5-1	TRBJ1-1	CASSLVTGDGNTEAFF
TRBV7-9	TRBJ1-5	CASSLAVQDQPQHF
TRBV27	TRBJ2-3	CASTLYSSGSIDTQYF
TRBV27	TRBJ1-6	CASSSRDSGNSPLHF
TRBV19	TRBJ2-3	CASSLTNREGPSSTDTQYF
TRBV7-8	TRBJ1-1	CASSSQRTGETEAFF
TRBV30	TRBJ1-1	CAWRPPGQNTEAFF
TRBV5-1	TRBJ1-1	CASSLAGNRGAEAFF
TRBV12-3/TRBV12-4	TRBJ1-1	CASSFGYEAFF
TRBV27	TRBJ2-1	CASTPRDTTYNEQFF
TRBV28	TRBJ1-1	CASSLGTGSKEAFF
TRBV7-8	TRBJ1-2	CASSLEVHHRGYTF
TRBV7-9	TRBJ1-5	CASSGNVRGPDQPQHF
TRBV28	TRBJ2-7	CASKEGGAYEQYF
TRBV28	TRBJ2-2	CASSPTSGVAGELFF
TRBV12-3/TRBV12-4	TRBJ1-1	CASSSGQGVAFF
TRBV15	TRBJ1-1	CATSRVGGTEAFF
TRBV18	TRBJ2-2	CASSPDRAGTGELFF
TRBV7-2	TRBJ2-2	CASSLAYGLNTGELFF
TRBV5-1	TRBJ2-3	CASSLDAAETDTQYF
TRBV19	TRBJ2-7	CASSIAGTASYEQYF
TRBV6-5	TRBJ1-6	CASRGTSDNSPLHF
TRBV15	TRBJ2-1	CATSRDRVLSSYNEQFF
TRBV5-1	TRBJ1-1	CASSWGQGNTEAFF
TRBV27	TRBJ1-1	CASSSLPNTEAFF